This TCR beta chain stems from a study of blood T cells in healthy people across ages. Primers used in a second PCR of about 6 to 11 cycles were a sample-barcoded 5' primer and a J-beta primer mix. Template switching added a 12-random-nucleotide identifier to every cDNA molecule. TCRdb recomputed calls from the 5' RACE reads with MiXCR, one row per CDR3 protein. The sample includes about 570,000 distinct CDR3 sequences, roughly 28% seen only once; the top ten take less than 20%. In its sample, this clonotype was seen a few times. Antigen: not known. Study-wide results and caveats: Donor CMV status, an unknown factor, possibly confounded changes in expanded clonotypes.

CDR1 is SGHRS and CDR2 is YFSETQ in the germline V gene. The length of the CDR3 is 16 residues. Trimming cost V 4 bases and J 5 bases; bases outside gene matches: 11. This clonotype originated in a woman in her 70s in good health. The specimen sequenced was blood. The gene calls are TRBV5-1 and TRBJ2-1; 8 nucleotides agree with TRBD2. This chain's CDR3 is CASSPNGLAHDNEQFF. CDR3 in DNA: TGCGCCAGCAGCCCGAACGGACTAGCTCATGACAATGAGCAGTTCTTC.